A single sample is the source of the 27 T cell receptor beta chains below, sequenced in a study of technical replicates of blood from a few donors. Clones were sequenced by immunoSEQ multiplex PCR, and TCRdb holds only the in-frame ones, with some missing. The profile shows 100,000 or so clones, approximately 94% of them singletons. Sequencing was performed on T cells isolated from PBMCs. The receptors shown here come from a human donor in good health.

This chain links TRBV27 with TRBJ2-3; 11 nucleotides align to TRBD2. The CDR3 consists of 15 residues. Per the germline V gene, CDR1 is MNHEY and CDR2 is SMNVEV (reference sequence). Trimming removed 5 bases from V and 6 bases from J; junction bases left unmatched: 7. CDR3 sequence reads: CASSPRASGRDTQYF. CDR3 coding DNA: TGTGCCAGCAGTCCAAGAGCTAGCGGGAGGGATACGCAGTATTTT.

This clone came up once. The J gene is TRBJ2-7, the V gene TRBV18; 8 bases fit TRBD1. Germline trimming cut 2 bases from V and 0 bases from J; bases unmatched to any gene: 0. The CDR3 contains 14 residues. Germline CDR1 is KGHSH and CDR2 is LQKENI. The DNA of the CDR3 is TGTGCCAGCTCACCAGGACAGGGCTCCTACGAGCAGTACTTC. Amino acids: CASSPGQGSYEQYF.

The chain couples TRBV10-1 to TRBJ1-2, with no clear D. Germline lookup yields CDR1 WNHNN and CDR2 SYGVQD (reference sequence). CDR3 length: 16 amino acids. V shed 0 bases and J shed 4 bases, with 15 bases lying between them. The CDR3 loop reads CASSESKSDFLYGYTF. In DNA, the CDR3 is TGCGCCAGCAGTGAGTCTAAGAGCGATTTCCTCTATGGCTACACCTTC.

This clone was seen more than once but under ten times. This sequence joins TRBV6-4 and TRBJ2-1; TRBD1 might be the D (5 bases). The CDR3 runs to 13 residues. Germline V gene data show CDR1 as MRHNA and CDR2 as SNTAGT. The V end lost 5 bases, the J end lost 3 bases, and 8 bases lay between the germline ends. CDR3 residues: CASSSDSYNEQFF. DNA of the CDR3: TGTGCCAGCAGTTCTGACAGCTACAATGAGCAGTTCTTC.

This chain connects TRBV4-1 to TRBJ2-5; 12 nucleotides align to TRBD2. The J segment lost 5 bases and the V segment lost 5 bases, leaving 6 bases of the junction unmatched. The CDR3 is 15 residues long. Germline-derived CDR1 and CDR2 are MGHRA and YSYEKL. CDR3 in DNA: TGCGCCAGCAGCTCCCGACTAGCGGGGGATGAGACCCAGTACTTC. Protein: CASSSRLAGDETQYF.

The genes are TRBV27 and TRBJ1-1; TRBD1 might be the D (5 bases). The V gene's germline CDR1 is MNHEY and CDR2 SMNVEV (reference sequence). The V end was cut by 7 bases, the J end by 1 base, with 16 bases between. The CDR3 is 15 amino acids. CDR3 in DNA: TGTGCCAGCATACCTCCGGGACTACCGAACACTGAAGCTTTCTTT. It yields the protein CASIPPGLPNTEAFF.

This chain uses TRBV5-1 with TRBJ2-1; tentatively, D is TRBD2 (6 bases). Trimming removed 0 bases at V and 7 bases at J, with 14 bases between. From germline, CDR1 is SGHRS and CDR2 YFSETQ. CDR3 length: 15 amino acids. The CDR3 DNA follows: TGCGCCAGCAGCTTGGGAGCGGGTGGTTCAAATGAGCAGTTCTTC. It specifies CASSLGAGGSNEQFF.

The V call is TRBV28, the J call TRBJ2-2; TRBD2 matches at 9 bases. This CDR3 region has 15 residues. Germline CDR1 and CDR2: MDHEN and SYDVKM. V gave up 6 bases and J gave up 4 bases; unmatched junction bases: 6. CDR3 sequence: CASSPLAGITGELFF. DNA for the CDR3: TGTGCCAGCAGCCCACTAGCGGGTATCACCGGGGAGCTGTTTTTT.

The gene calls are TRBV5-1 and TRBJ1-1; D might be TRBD1 (5 bases). Trimming shortened V by 2 bases and J by 5 bases, and 13 bases separated the two germline ends. The CDR3 consists of 14 residues. Germline V gives CDR1 SGHRS, CDR2 YFSETQ. Written as DNA, the CDR3 is TGCGCCAGCAGCTTAATAGGGGCAGGGACTGAAGCTTTCTTT. As protein: CASSLIGAGTEAFF.

The chain recombines TRBV11-2 with TRBJ2-1, with unresolved D. CDR1 SGHAT and CDR2 FQNNGV come from the germline V gene. Trimming took 1 base from V and 6 from J, leaving 16 bases between them. CDR3 length: 16 residues. The CDR3 DNA reads TGTGCCAGCAGCTTAGTAGTTGGCAGGTACCGCAATGAGCAGTTCTTC. Amino acid sequence: CASSLVVGRYRNEQFF.

The gene calls are TRBV5-1 and TRBJ2-1; tentative D call: TRBD2 (5 bases). The CDR3 is made up of 17 amino acids. Germline V lookup: CDR1 SGHRS, CDR2 YFSETQ. V was cut by 0 bases and J by 0 bases, with 13 bases left in between. The CDR3 protein is CASSLENRGSSYNEQFF. The CDR3 nucleotides are TGCGCCAGCAGCTTGGAAAACCGAGGGAGCTCCTACAATGAGCAGTTCTTC.

In this sample, this clone turned up once. J is TRBJ1-1 and V is TRBV28; D gene ambiguous. The germline V and J ends were trimmed by 6 bases and 4 bases, with 24 bases remaining between them. The V gene's germline CDR1 is MDHEN and CDR2 SYDVKM. The CDR3 loop spans 17 amino acids. CDR3 loop: CASSPRFTGGLVTEAFF. CDR3 in DNA: TGTGCCAGCAGCCCCCGATTCACCGGAGGGCTGGTCACTGAAGCTTTCTTT.

V usage is TRBV11-2 and J usage is TRBJ2-5, with TRBD1 matching 8 bases. CDR1 is SGHAT, CDR2 FQNNGV, per germline. The V and J ends lost 5 bases and 9 bases, in that order; junction bases with no gene match: 8. The length of the CDR3 is 13 residues. The CDR3 coding sequence is TGTGCCAGCAGCCGAGGGACAGGCGGGGCCCAGTACTTC. This codes for CASSRGTGGAQYF.

The chain recombines TRBV7-9 with TRBJ2-1, with 7 bases fitting TRBD2. Germline lookup yields CDR1 SEHNR and CDR2 FQNEAQ (reference sequence). The CDR3 length is 18 residues. After removal of 1 base from V and 10 bases from J, the junction contained 19 bases not matched to a gene. CDR3 in DNA: TGTGCCAGCAGCTTAGTTATCTTCCAGCGGGACCCCTCGGGGGAGCAGTTCTTC. Amino acids: CASSLVIFQRDPSGEQFF.

The chain joins TRBV5-1 to TRBJ2-1; 9 bases map to TRBD2. V lost 4 bases to trimming and J lost 6 bases; unmatched junction nucleotides: 11. The germline V gene has CDR1 SGHRS and CDR2 YFSETQ. The CDR3 spans 16 residues. The CDR3 sequence is CASSPPSGTSFNEQFF. CDR3 in DNA: TGCGCCAGCAGCCCCCCCTCCGGGACTAGCTTCAATGAGCAGTTCTTC. The variable domain in full, completed from reference TRBV5-1 and TRBJ2-1, reads KAGVTQTPRYLIKTRGQQVTLSCSPISGHRSVSWYQQTPGQGLQFLFEYFSETQRNKGNFPGRFSGRQFSNSRSEMNVSTLELGDSALYLCASSPPSGTSFNEQFFGPGTRLTVL.

V gene TRBV11-2 combines with J gene TRBJ1-5; D is possibly TRBD1 (6 bases). CDR1 and CDR2 from the germline V gene are SGHAT and FQNNGV. V dropped 5 bases and J dropped 3 bases, with 17 bases sitting between them. The CDR3 contains 16 residues. The CDR3 bases are TGTGCCAGCAGCGGGGGGGTTGGGGGCACCAATCAGCCCCAGCATTTT. Residues: CASSGGVGGTNQPQHF.

The rearrangement joins TRBV11-2 to TRBJ1-1; tentatively, D is TRBD1 (6 bases). Germline CDR1 and CDR2: SGHAT and FQNNGV. Trimming stripped 8 bases from V and 6 bases from J, with 22 bases between. This CDR3 spans 15 amino acids. DNA of the CDR3: TGTGCCAGCCGGATTACTATACAGGGATTCGCTGAAGCTTTCTTT. It codes for CASRITIQGFAEAFF.

The chain combines TRBV9 with TRBJ1-2; 8 nucleotides match TRBD1. Trimming took 4 bases from V and 2 from J; bases not matched to a gene: 10. The CDR3 contains 16 residues. Germline loops: CDR1 SGDLS, CDR2 YYNGEE. DNA of the CDR3: TGTGCCAGCAGCCTAATAGGACAGGGAGGGAACTATGGCTACACCTTC. This translates into CASSLIGQGGNYGYTF.

V and J are TRBV29-1 and TRBJ2-7; TRBD1 aligns across 10 bases. V trimming: 6 bases; J trimming: 3 bases; junction bases outside the gene matches: 5. This CDR3 is 13 amino acids long. CDR1 and CDR2 (germline): SQVTM, ANQGSEA. CDR3 protein: CSVKDRGNYEQYF. Written as DNA, the CDR3 is TGCAGCGTGAAGGACAGGGGGAACTACGAGCAGTACTTC.

V and J are TRBV28 and TRBJ1-3, with TRBD1 matching over 7 bases. V lost 10 bases and J lost 0; bases outside the gene matches: 6. Germline CDR1 and CDR2: MDHEN and SYDVKM. This CDR3 has 14 amino acids. Here the CDR3 DNA reads TGTGCCACAAGACAGGGACTCTCTGGAAACACCATATATTTT. This sequence encodes CATRQGLSGNTIYF. The full variable domain, rest sourced from reference TRBV28 and TRBJ1-3, is DVKVTQSSRYLVKRTGEKVFLECVQDMDHENMFWYRQDPGLGLRLIYFSYDVKMKEKGDIPEGYSVSREKKERFSLILESASTNQTSMYLCATRQGLSGNTIYFGEGSWLTVV.

The CDR3 coding sequence is TGTGCCAGCATCTTAGACAGGTCCTACAATGAGCAGTTCTTC. Its translation: CASILDRSYNEQFF. The chain carries TRBV5-4 and TRBJ2-1, with D possibly being TRBD1 (6 bases). Trimming took off 6 bases at V and 1 base at J, with 11 bases between the two ends. The germline V gene has CDR1 SGHNT and CDR2 YYREEE (reference sequence). The CDR3 covers 14 residues.

The chain carries TRBV19 and TRBJ1-5; D gene uncertain. The V gene's germline CDR1 is LNHDA and CDR2 SQIVND (reference sequence). V was cut by 7 bases and J by 0 bases, with 10 bases left in between. The CDR3 extends over 14 amino acids. CDR3 DNA sequence: TGTGCCAGTAACTCGGGTGGTAGCAATCAGCCCCAGCATTTT. Its translation: CASNSGGSNQPQHF.

This sequence joins TRBV7-9 and TRBJ2-5, with D possibly TRBD2 on 6 matching bases. The CDR3 runs to 13 residues. The germline gives CDR1 SEHNR, CDR2 FQNEAQ (reference sequence). V was trimmed by 1 base and J by 4 bases, leaving 7 bases between them. CDR3: CASSLDGRETQYF. The CDR3 DNA follows: TGTGCCAGCAGCTTAGACGGGAGAGAGACCCAGTACTTC.

This clone was recorded once. The CDR3 here is CASSIGSSGMWSGHNEQFF. DNA of the CDR3: TGTGCCAGTAGTATAGGCTCTAGCGGGATGTGGTCGGGGCACAATGAGCAGTTCTTC. This chain links TRBV19 with TRBJ2-1; 9 positions agree with TRBD2. Germline V gene sequence: CDR1 LNHDA, CDR2 SQIVND (reference sequence). The CDR3 spans 19 residues. J was trimmed by 5 bases and V by 1 base; bases with no gene match: 15.

V and J are TRBV5-1 and TRBJ1-1; 8 positions agree with TRBD1. The CDR3 is 13 amino acids. Germline assignment: CDR1 SGHRS and CDR2 YFSETQ. The junction had 6 bases not matched to a gene; V was cut back by 4 bases and J by 7 bases. DNA of the CDR3: TGCGCCAGCAGCCTCGACAGGGGCTATGAAGCTTTCTTT. Residues: CASSLDRGYEAFF.

Here the CDR3 DNA reads TGCAGCGTTGGTCAGGGCGACTCTGGGGCCAACGTCCTGACTTTC. It encodes CSVGQGDSGANVLTF. This rearrangement joins TRBV29-1 to TRBJ2-6; TRBD1 is a possible D gene (5 bases). Germline CDR1 and CDR2: SQVTM and ANQGSEA. The V gene lost 4 bases and the J gene lost 0 bases, with 10 bases spanning the gap. The CDR3 is made up of 15 amino acids.

V usage is TRBV5-6 and J usage is TRBJ2-7, with TRBD2 identical over 7 bases. This CDR3 is 15 amino acids long. Germline V gives CDR1 SGHDT, CDR2 YYEEEE. V was clipped by 7 bases and J by 6 bases; unmatched bases: 16. The CDR3 bases are TGTGCCAGCCCAGAGTCGGGCGCGGGAGTGGTCGAGCAGTACTTC. Residues: CASPESGAGVVEQYF.